This T cell receptor beta chain was captured by sequencing in a study of long-term antiretroviral therapy in people with HIV. Investigators performed immunoSEQ version v3.0 at survey level. Only in-frame clones appear in the TCRdb table, and some are missing; sequencing was by immunoSEQ multiplex PCR. The sample consists of 20,000 to 25,000 clones, 87% of them appearing once. Concerning this clone: Its antigen is not known.

Study-level points and caveats: Blood dates from 2004 to 2017, possibly under older ART regimens. Clones expanded before ART dominated the repertoire at all time points.

V lost 1 base and J lost 3, with 8 bases in between. Germline V lookup: CDR1 SEHNR, CDR2 FQNEAQ (reference sequence). The CDR3 runs 14 residues. The receptor was isolated from a man aged 18-30 years with HIV. The sequences come from unsorted PBMCs, collected 0.2 years before starting antiretroviral therapy. The genes are TRBV7-9 and TRBJ2-3; a possible D gene is TRBD2 (6 bases). In DNA form, the CDR3 reads TGTGCCAGCAGCTTAGTTGGGGGGACAGATACGCAGTATTTT. Residues: CASSLVGGTDTQYF.